These 22 T cell receptor beta chains originate from one sample sequenced in a study of tumor and adjacent non-tumor tissue in lung cancer. No cell sorting was done before RNA was extracted from the tissue. A modified ARM-PCR protocol with three rounds of nested PCR amplified TCRbeta. TCRdb passed the multiplex PCR reads through MiXCR, listing each CDR3 protein once. In the table there are about 110,000 distinct CDR3 sequences, under 90% of which are singletons. Sequencing was done on a sample of lung tumor tissue. All receptors derive from a man in his sixties or seventies with non-small cell lung cancer.

Remarks on this clonotype: The junction departs from germline at one end; a sequencing error may be responsible. The chain recombines TRBV6-5 with TRBJ1-1, with 7 bases fitting TRBD1. This CDR3 is 11 amino acids long. From germline, CDR1 is MNHEY and CDR2 SVGAGI. In DNA form, the CDR3 reads TGTGTCAGCAGACAGGGCGGCGAAGTTTTCTTT. It codes for CVSRQGGEVFF.

As to this clonotype: At one boundary the junction diverges from the germline segment, which might be a read error. This sequence joins TRBV12-3 or TRBV12-4 and TRBJ2-6, with 9 positions matching TRBD1. The CDR3 has 17 amino acids. CDR3 residues: CATSPEQGADGANVLTF. DNA of the CDR3: TGTGCCACCAGTCCGGAACAGGGGGCGGATGGGGCCAACGTCCTGACTTTC.

On this clonotype: One end of the junction fails to match germline, which may point to a read error. This chain links TRBV12-3 or TRBV12-4 with TRBJ1-5; tentative D call: TRBD1 (5 bases). The CDR3 is 15 amino acids. CDR3 protein: CAGTRNTGVNEPQHF. The CDR3 DNA sequence: TGTGCCGGCACTAGGAATACAGGCGTCAATGAGCCCCAACATTTT.

Comments on this clonotype: Relative to the germline gene, one junction end is altered; a read error may explain this. The V and J genes are TRBV5-4 and TRBJ1-2; D unclear. The length of the CDR3 is 13 residues. From germline, CDR1 is SGHNT and CDR2 YYREEE (reference sequence). Here the CDR3 DNA reads TGTTCCAGTAGCTTGGACGTTAACTATGGCTACACATTC. This sequence encodes CSSSLDVNYGYTF.

Remarks on this clonotype: Sequence at one end of the junction differs from germline and may be a read error. V usage is TRBV6-2 or TRBV6-3 and J usage is TRBJ1-2; D uncertain. Germline lookup yields CDR1 MNHEY and CDR2 SVGEGT. CDR3 size: 13 residues. CDR3 sequence: CACSYEIGRFHTF. DNA of the CDR3: TGTGCCTGCAGTTACGAAATTGGCCGATTCCACACCTTC.

Comment on this clonotype: The conserved phenylalanine or tryptophan is not found at the CDR3 terminus, so this likely reflects a read error. The gene calls are TRBV6-1 and TRBJ1-2; weak D call: TRBD1 (5 bases). Germline assignment: CDR1 MNHNS and CDR2 SASEGT. This CDR3 is 14 amino acids long. The V end lost 4 bases, the J end lost 10 bases, and 19 bases lay between the germline ends. CDR3 DNA sequence: TGTGCCAGCAGTGTGGGATTGACAGTGATGGACTACACCTCC. Its translation: CASSVGLTVMDYTS.

With regard to this clonotype: At one of its ends the junction is not consistent with the germline gene, which may arise from a read error. This chain uses TRBV4-1 with TRBJ2-3, with TRBD1 as a possible D gene (5 bases). This CDR3 is built from 13 residues. Germline assignment: CDR1 MGHRA and CDR2 YSYEKL. The CDR3 nucleotides read TGCGTCAGCAGCCAATCGTTGGACAATACGCAGTATTTT. The encoded protein is CVSSQSLDNTQYF.

About this clonotype: Germline and junction disagree at one end, which may indicate a read error. The J gene is TRBJ2-7, the V gene TRBV12-3 or TRBV12-4; TRBD2 is a possible D gene (5 bases). The CDR3 extends over 14 amino acids. CDR3 DNA sequence: TGTGCCAACAGTTTATGGGAGAGGGTCTACGAGCAGTACTTC. Protein sequence: CANSLWERVYEQYF.

Regarding this clonotype: Because the CDR3 is missing its conserved closing phenylalanine or tryptophan, this is likely a read error. It is unclear where the CDR3 begins or ends on the DNA, so no DNA is shown, and the CDR3 is as TCRdb lists it. V usage is TRBV5-1 and J usage is TRBJ2-1; the table's D call of TRBD2 was not tested on the DNA. Germline loops: CDR1 SGHRS, CDR2 YFSETQ. The CDR3 is 16 amino acids long, termini counted. The CDR3 sequence: CASRELGRESDNEHFV.

This clonotype was found once. A read error is likely, as this CDR3 ends without the conserved phenylalanine or tryptophan. V is TRBV20-1 and J is TRBJ2-1, with 11 bases fitting TRBD2. J was trimmed by 6 bases and V by 5 bases; bases with no gene match: 9. The CDR3 has 15 amino acids. CDR1 and CDR2 (germline): DFQATT, SNEGSKA (reference sequence). CDR3 sequence reads: CSAEAGTSGFNEQFL. CDR3 nucleotides: TGCAGTGCTGAAGCTGGGACTAGCGGCTTCAATGAGCAGTTCTTA.

This clonotype was observed once. One end of the junction fails to match germline, which may point to a read error. The V and J genes are TRBV12-3 or TRBV12-4 and TRBJ2-6; a weak D match, TRBD1 (6 bases). There are 17 residues in the CDR3. The CDR3 here is CAGSPGHGADGANVLTF. The CDR3 DNA follows: TGTGCCGGCAGTCCGGGACATGGGGCGGATGGGGCCAACGTCCTGACTTTC.

On this clonotype: The conserved final phenylalanine or tryptophan is absent from the CDR3, which likely points to a read error. It is unclear where the CDR3 begins or ends on the DNA, so no DNA is shown, and the CDR3 is as TCRdb lists it. The chain uses TRBV20-1 and TRBJ2-5; the table's D gene call, TRBD2, was not cross checked with the DNA. The CDR3 is 15 residues long, ends included. Germline V gene data show CDR1 as DFQATT and CDR2 as SNEGSKA (reference sequence). This CDR3 reads CSAPRPSGGQETRYY.

With respect to this clonotype: Its ends do not fully match the called genes, so a read error is possible. CDR3 amino acids: CVSKRDTNTGGLFF. The CDR3 coding sequence is TGCGTCAGCAAGAGGGACACTAACACCGGGGGGCTGTTTTTT. The V and J genes are TRBV10-2 and TRBJ2-2; D may be TRBD1 or TRBD2 (6 bases each). This CDR3 region has 14 residues. Germline CDR1 WSHSY, CDR2 SAAADI.

Concerning this clonotype itself: A read error is likely, as this CDR3 ends without the conserved phenylalanine or tryptophan. The rearrangement links TRBV4-1 to TRBJ1-1; D unresolved. V lost 4 bases, J lost 3 bases, and 15 bases lay in between. The CDR3 is 15 residues long. CDR1 is MGHRA, CDR2 YSYEKL, per germline. The CDR3 bases are TGCGCCAGCAGCCCGAGGACGGCGACTTACACTGAAGCTTTCTCT. This sequence encodes CASSPRTATYTEAFS.

On this clonotype: At one end the junction does not follow the germline gene, possibly because of a read error. The V gene is TRBV4-2, the J gene TRBJ1-2, with no clear D. Germline CDR1 LGHNA, CDR2 YNFKEQ. This CDR3 has 16 amino acids. The CDR3 here is CANSQDLSRTNYGYTF. The CDR3 nucleotides read TGTGCCAACAGCCAAGATTTGAGCAGGACCAACTATGGCTACACCTTC.

V gene TRBV6-1 combines with J gene TRBJ2-1; 11 nucleotides align to TRBD2. Trimming removed 9 bases from V and 4 bases from J; junction bases left unmatched: 8. This CDR3 spans 15 amino acids. Germline CDR1 and CDR2: MNHNS and SASEGT. DNA for the CDR3: TGTGCCAGTAGTACACTAGCGGGGGAATACAATGAGCAGTTCTTC. It is translated as CASSTLAGEYNEQFF.

In the case of this clonotype: The conserved closing phenylalanine or tryptophan is absent in this CDR3, likely reflecting a read error. The chain employs TRBV11-3 and TRBJ2-3; TRBD1 or TRBD2 may be the D gene (5 bases each). The germline V gene encodes CDR1 SGHNT and CDR2 YENEEA. Trimming shortened V by 7 bases and J by 11 bases, and 25 bases separated the two germline ends. The CDR3 extends over 15 amino acids. This CDR3 is CASTRREVSTGRQYI. For the CDR3, the DNA is TGTGCCAGCACCCGTCGGGAAGTAAGCACAGGTAGGCAGTATATT.

As to this clonotype: A read error may produce the germline difference seen at one junction end. The rearrangement uses TRBV4-1 and TRBJ1-5; D remains ambiguous. The length of the CDR3 is 17 residues. The V gene's germline CDR1 is MGHRA and CDR2 YSYEKL. In DNA form, the CDR3 reads TGCGCCAGCAGCCAGAGTAGCAGCATTTATAGCAATCAGCCCCACCATTTC. The encoded protein is CASSQSSSIYSNQPHHF.

As to this clonotype: The missing conserved phenylalanine or tryptophan at the end of this CDR3 makes a read error likely. The J gene is TRBJ1-1, the V gene TRBV29-1; 8 bases fit TRBD1. CDR3 length: 14 residues. CDR1 is SQVTM, CDR2 ANQGSEA, per germline. The CDR3 bases are TGCAGTGTCTTCGGACAGGGAACTAAAACTGAAGCTTTCCAT. Protein sequence: CSVFGQGTKTEAFH.

The chain employs TRBV20-1 and TRBJ2-7, with D perhaps matching TRBD1 (6 bases). The CDR3 loop spans 11 amino acids. The germline CDR1 and CDR2 sequences are DFQATT and SNEGSKA (reference sequence). V gave up 5 bases and J gave up 10 bases, with 15 bases separating them. Here the CDR3 reads CSAHRAYDQYF. Here the CDR3 DNA reads TGCAGTGCTCACAGGGCCTATGACCAGTACTTC.

Worth noting for this clonotype: A junction end diverges from the germline sequence, so it may reflect a read error. The chain links TRBV11-2 to TRBJ2-1; 11 bases agree with TRBD2. In germline, CDR1 is SGHAT, CDR2 FQNNGV. The CDR3 totals 16 residues. The CDR3 sequence is CANRLAGLSSYNEQFF. The CDR3 nucleotides read TGTGCCAACAGACTAGCGGGGCTGAGCTCCTATAATGAGCAGTTCTTC.

The genes are TRBV6-5 and TRBJ1-2; D call uncertain. The CDR3 runs 17 residues. Trimming stripped 0 bases from V and 7 bases from J, with 21 bases between. The germline V gene has CDR1 MNHEY and CDR2 SVGAGI. For the CDR3, the DNA is TGTGCCAGCAGTTACTCGAATATGGACCGGTCCGAGATTGGCTACACCTTC. Its translation is CASSYSNMDRSEIGYTF.